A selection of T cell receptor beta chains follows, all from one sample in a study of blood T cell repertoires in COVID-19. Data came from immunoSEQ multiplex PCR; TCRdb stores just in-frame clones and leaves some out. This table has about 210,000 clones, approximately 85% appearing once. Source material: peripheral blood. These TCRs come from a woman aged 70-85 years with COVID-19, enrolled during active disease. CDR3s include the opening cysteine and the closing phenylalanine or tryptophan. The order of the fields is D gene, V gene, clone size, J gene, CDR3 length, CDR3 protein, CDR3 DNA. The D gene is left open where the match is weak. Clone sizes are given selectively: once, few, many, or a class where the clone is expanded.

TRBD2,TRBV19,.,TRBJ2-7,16,CASSSEGRGSAYEQYF,TGTGCCAGTAGCTCCGAGGGGCGGGGGAGTGCCTACGAGCAGTACTTC
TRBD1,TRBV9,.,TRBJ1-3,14,CASSLTGAGNTIYF,TGTGCCAGCAGCCTTACAGGGGCGGGAAACACCATATATTTT
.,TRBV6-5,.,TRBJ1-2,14,CASIRGAGAYGYTF,TGTGCCAGCATTCGGGGGGCAGGAGCCTATGGCTACACCTTC
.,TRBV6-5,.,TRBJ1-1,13,CASSRQVNTEAFF,TGTGCCAGCAGCAGACAAGTAAACACTGAAGCTTTCTTT
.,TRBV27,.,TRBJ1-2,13,CASRNTGEYGYTF,TGTGCCAGCAGGAATACAGGCGAATATGGCTACACCTTC
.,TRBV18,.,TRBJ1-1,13,CASSPTQNTEAFF,TGTGCCAGCTCACCAACACAGAACACTGAAGCTTTCTTT
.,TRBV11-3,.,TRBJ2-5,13,CASRATGQETQYF,TGTGCCAGCAGAGCCACGGGCCAAGAGACCCAGTACTTC
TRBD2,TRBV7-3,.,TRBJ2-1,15,CASSFGTSGYNEQFF,TGTGCCAGCAGCTTCGGGACTAGCGGCTACAATGAGCAGTTCTTC
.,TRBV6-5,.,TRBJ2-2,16,CASSYSPGGDTGELFF,TGTGCCAGCAGTTACTCGCCAGGAGGGGACACCGGGGAGCTGTTTTTT
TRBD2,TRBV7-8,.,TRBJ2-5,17,CASSLFRLTSGSSTQYF,TGTGCCAGCAGCTTATTCCGCTTGACTAGCGGGAGTTCTACCCAGTACTTC
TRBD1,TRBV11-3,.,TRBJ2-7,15,CASSLIGTGGYEQYF,TGTGCCAGCAGCTTAATCGGGACAGGGGGCTATGAGCAGTACTTC
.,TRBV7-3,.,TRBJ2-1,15,CASSLNAGPYNEQFF,TGTGCCAGCAGCTTAAATGCGGGGCCCTACAATGAGCAGTTCTTC
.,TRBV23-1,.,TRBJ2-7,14,CASSHSGYSYEQYF,TGCGCCAGCAGTCACTCGGGATACTCCTACGAGCAGTACTTC
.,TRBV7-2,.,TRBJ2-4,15,CASSLEVGGEDIQYF,TGTGCCAGCAGCTTAGAAGTAGGAGGAGAGGACATTCAGTACTTC
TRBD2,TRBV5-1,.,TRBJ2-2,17,CASSPSAGVPGTGELFF,TGCGCCAGCAGCCCGTCCGCGGGAGTACCGGGGACCGGGGAGCTGTTTTTT
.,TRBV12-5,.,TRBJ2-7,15,CASGSSLQGRDEQYF,TGTGCTAGTGGTTCCTCTTTACAGGGACGCGACGAGCAGTACTTC
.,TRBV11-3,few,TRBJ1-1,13,CASSPSGGVEAFF,TGTGCCAGCAGCCCTTCTGGGGGGGTTGAAGCTTTCTTT
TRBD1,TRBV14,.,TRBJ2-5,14,CASSQVTGGRTQYF,TGTGCCAGCAGCCAAGTAACAGGGGGCCGCACTCAGTACTTC
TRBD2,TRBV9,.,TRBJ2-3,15,CASTFSGALTDTQYF,TGTGCCAGCACCTTTAGCGGGGCCCTCACAGATACGCAGTATTTT
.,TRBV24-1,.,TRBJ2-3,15,CATSGSGTSTDTQYF,TGTGCCACCAGTGGATCGGGGACTAGCACAGATACGCAGTATTTT
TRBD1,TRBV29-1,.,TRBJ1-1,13,CSGQGFFDTEAFF,TGCAGCGGACAGGGTTTTTTTGACACTGAAGCTTTCTTT
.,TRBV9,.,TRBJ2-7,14,CASSQSTGTYEQYF,TGTGCCAGCAGCCAGTCAACAGGCACCTACGAGCAGTACTTC
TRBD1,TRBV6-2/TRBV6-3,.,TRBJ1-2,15,CASSSRTGINYGYTF,TGTGCCAGCAGTTCGAGGACAGGTATTAACTATGGCTACACCTTC
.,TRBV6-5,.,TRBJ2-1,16,CASSYSGTYDYNEQFF,TGTGCCAGCAGTTACTCAGGGACATACGATTACAATGAGCAGTTCTTC
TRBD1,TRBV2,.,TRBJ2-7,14,CASSRGQGSYEQYF,TGTGCCAGCAGTAGAGGACAGGGATCCTACGAGCAGTACTTC
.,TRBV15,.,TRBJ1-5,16,CATSRDKGAPMQPQHF,TGTGCCACCAGCAGAGATAAGGGAGCCCCGATGCAGCCCCAGCATTTT
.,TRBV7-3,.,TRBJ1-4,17,CASSPQFGGATNEKLFF,TGTGCCAGCAGCCCCCAGTTTGGGGGGGCCACTAATGAAAAACTGTTTTTT
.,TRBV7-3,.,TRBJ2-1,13,CASSSGSRNEQFF,TGTGCCAGCAGCTCAGGCTCCCGGAATGAGCAGTTCTTC
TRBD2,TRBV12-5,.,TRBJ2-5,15,CASGLVQMGGETQYF,TGTGCTAGTGGTTTGGTACAAATGGGAGGGGAGACCCAGTACTTC
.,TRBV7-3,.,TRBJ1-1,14,CASSVSGQNTEAFF,TGTGCCAGCAGCGTTAGTGGGCAGAACACTGAAGCTTTCTTT
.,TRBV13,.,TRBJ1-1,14,CASSLGESGTEAFF,TGTGCCAGCAGCTTAGGGGAGTCTGGGACTGAAGCTTTCTTT
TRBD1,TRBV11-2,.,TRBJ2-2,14,CASSHPTGTGELFF,TGTGCCAGCAGCCACCCGACAGGGACCGGGGAGCTGTTTTTT
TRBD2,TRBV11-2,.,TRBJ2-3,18,CASSPPIRASGIQDTQYF,TGTGCCAGCAGCCCACCAATACGGGCTAGCGGGATTCAAGATACGCAGTATTTT